This entry describes one T cell receptor (beta chain). A read error may account for a junction end that differs from germline. This table comes from immunoSEQ multiplex PCR, and its TCRdb copy is limited to in-frame clones, with some not included. The data show 75,000 to 85,000 clones, with about 81% seen just once and roughly 3.7% held by the top ten. The sample is drawn from a study of technical replicates of blood from several donors. The CDR3 has 17 amino acids. Germline V gives CDR1 LGHNA, CDR2 YSLEER. The receptor was isolated from a human donor in good health. Some clones in this sample may be carry-over from other donors' samples. V and J are TRBV4-3 and TRBJ2-1, with D unclear. Sample: PBMCs. CDR3 protein: CASRQGLESIFYNEQFF. The CDR3 DNA reads TGCGCCAGCAGACAAGGGTTAGAGTCAATCTTTTACAATGAGCAGTTCTTC.